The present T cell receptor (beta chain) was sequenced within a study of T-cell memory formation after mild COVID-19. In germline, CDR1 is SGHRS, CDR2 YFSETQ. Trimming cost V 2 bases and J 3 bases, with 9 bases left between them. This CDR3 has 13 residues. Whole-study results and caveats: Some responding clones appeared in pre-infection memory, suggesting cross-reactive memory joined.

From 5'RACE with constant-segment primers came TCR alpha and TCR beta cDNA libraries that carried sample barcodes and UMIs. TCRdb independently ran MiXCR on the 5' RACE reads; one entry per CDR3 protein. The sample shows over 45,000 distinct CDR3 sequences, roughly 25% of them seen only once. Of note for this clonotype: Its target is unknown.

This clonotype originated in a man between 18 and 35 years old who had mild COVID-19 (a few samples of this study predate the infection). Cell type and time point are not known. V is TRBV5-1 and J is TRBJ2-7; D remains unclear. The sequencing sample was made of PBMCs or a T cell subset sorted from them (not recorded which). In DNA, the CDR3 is TGCGCCAGCAGCTTTGGCAGCTACTACGAGCAGTACTTC. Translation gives CASSFGSYYEQYF.